This T cell receptor (beta chain) was recovered during a study of technical replicates of blood from a few donors. TCRdb's table, derived via immunoSEQ multiplex PCR, lists solely in-frame clones and lacks some. The sample carries tens of thousands of clones, 90% to 95% recorded once. With 8 bases clipped from V and 5 bases from J, the junction kept 7 bases outside the gene matches. The CDR3 is 14 residues long. Germline V gene data show CDR1 as MDHEN and CDR2 as SYDVKM. The receptor was isolated from a human donor in good health. The V call is TRBV28, the J call TRBJ2-7, with TRBD2 matching over 12 bases. The sequenced sample consisted of T cells isolated from PBMCs. The CDR3 coding sequence is TGTGCCAGCGGGAACAGACTAGCGGGAGACGAGCAGTACTTC. It translates to CASGNRLAGDEQYF.